The present entry profiles one T cell receptor beta chain with its context. The antigen is not known. The data belong to a study of OX40 agonist ivuxolimab in advanced cancers. Study at large: Ivuxolimab doses were 0.01, 0.1, 0.3, 1.5, 3 or 10 mg/kg every 2 weeks. Every patient in dose escalation had hepatocellular carcinoma, melanoma, renal cell or head and neck cancer. General study points: Mean expanded clone counts were higher in CD8+ than CD4+ T cells.

Method: immunoSEQ multiplex PCR; TCRdb's copy keeps in-frame clones and lacks some. This table holds 95,000 to 150,000 clones, over 85% found once. This CDR3 has 15 amino acids. Trimming stripped 4 bases from V and 1 base from J, with 12 bases between. Germline-derived CDR1 and CDR2 are MNHNS and SASEGT. Excluded were patients having autoimmune disease history or systemic immunosuppression. The source material was CD4+ or CD8+ T cells sorted from blood, sampled in a trial of the OX40 agonist ivuxolimab. The chain is built from TRBV6-1 and TRBJ2-3, with D hard to call. The clonotype comes from an adult with an advanced solid tumor such as melanoma, head and neck, liver or kidney cancer. CDR3 bases: TGTGCCAGCAGTGCCCTAGGGCAGGGCACAGATACGCAGTATTTT. Translation: CASSALGQGTDTQYF.